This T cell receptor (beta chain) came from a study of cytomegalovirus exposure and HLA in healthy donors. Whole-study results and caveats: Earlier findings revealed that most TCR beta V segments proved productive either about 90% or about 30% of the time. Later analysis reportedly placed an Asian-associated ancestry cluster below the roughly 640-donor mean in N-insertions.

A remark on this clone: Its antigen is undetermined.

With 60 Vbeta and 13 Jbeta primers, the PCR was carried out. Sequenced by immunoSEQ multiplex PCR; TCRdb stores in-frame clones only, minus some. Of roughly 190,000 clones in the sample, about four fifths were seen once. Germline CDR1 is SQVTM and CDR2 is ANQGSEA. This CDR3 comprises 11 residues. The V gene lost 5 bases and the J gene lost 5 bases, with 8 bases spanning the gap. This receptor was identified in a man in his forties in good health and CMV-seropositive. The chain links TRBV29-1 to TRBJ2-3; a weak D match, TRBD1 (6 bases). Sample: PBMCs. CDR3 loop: CSVKQGDTQYF. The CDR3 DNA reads TGCAGCGTTAAACAGGGAGATACGCAGTATTTT.